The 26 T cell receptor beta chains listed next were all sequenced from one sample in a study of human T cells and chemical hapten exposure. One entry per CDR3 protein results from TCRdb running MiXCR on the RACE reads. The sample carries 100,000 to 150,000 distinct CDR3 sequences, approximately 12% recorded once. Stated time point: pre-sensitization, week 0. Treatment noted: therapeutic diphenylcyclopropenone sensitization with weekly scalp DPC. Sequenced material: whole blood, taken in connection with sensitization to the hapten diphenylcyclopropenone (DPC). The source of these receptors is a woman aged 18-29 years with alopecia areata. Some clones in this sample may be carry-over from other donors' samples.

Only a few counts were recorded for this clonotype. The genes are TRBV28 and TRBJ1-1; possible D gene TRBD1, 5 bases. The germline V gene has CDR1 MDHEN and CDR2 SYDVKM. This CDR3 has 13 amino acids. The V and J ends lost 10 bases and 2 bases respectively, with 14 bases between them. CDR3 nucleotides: TGTGCCACGGGAAGGACAATCAACACTGAAGCTTTCTTT. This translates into CATGRTINTEAFF.

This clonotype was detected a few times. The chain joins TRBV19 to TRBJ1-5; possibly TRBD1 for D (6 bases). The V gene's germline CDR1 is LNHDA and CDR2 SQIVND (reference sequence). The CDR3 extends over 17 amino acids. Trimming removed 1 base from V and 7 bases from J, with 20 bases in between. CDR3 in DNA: TGTGCCAGTAGTATAGTGGGGGGCAGCTGGAATCGGCAGCCCCAGCATTTT. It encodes CASSIVGGSWNRQPQHF.

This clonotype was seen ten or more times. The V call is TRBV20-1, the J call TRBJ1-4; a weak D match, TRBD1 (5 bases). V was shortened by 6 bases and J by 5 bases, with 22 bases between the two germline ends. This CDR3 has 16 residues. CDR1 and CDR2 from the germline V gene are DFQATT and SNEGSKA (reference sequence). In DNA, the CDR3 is TGCAGTGCCTGGGGAACCGCCGGGACCAACAATGAAAAACTGTTTTTT. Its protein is CSAWGTAGTNNEKLFF.

The CDR3 nucleotides are TGTGCCAGCAGTAGAGACCGGGAAAACTACGAGCAGTACTTC. Protein: CASSRDRENYEQYF. The chain combines TRBV6-1 with TRBJ2-7, with D possibly being TRBD2 (5 bases). V lost 5 bases, J lost 3 bases, and 14 bases lay in between. Germline CDR1 and CDR2: MNHNS and SASEGT. This CDR3 contains 14 residues.

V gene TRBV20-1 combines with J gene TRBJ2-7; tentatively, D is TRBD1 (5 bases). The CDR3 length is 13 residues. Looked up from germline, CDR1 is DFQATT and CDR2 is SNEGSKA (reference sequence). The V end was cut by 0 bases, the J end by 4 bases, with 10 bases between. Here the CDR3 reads CSARDRGFYEQYF. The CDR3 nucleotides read TGCAGTGCTAGAGATAGGGGATTTTACGAGCAGTACTTC.

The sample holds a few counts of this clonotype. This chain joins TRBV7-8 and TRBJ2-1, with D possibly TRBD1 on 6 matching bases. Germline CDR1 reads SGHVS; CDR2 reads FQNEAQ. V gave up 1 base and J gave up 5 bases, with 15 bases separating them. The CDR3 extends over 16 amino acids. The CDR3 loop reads CASSLGPGVGDNEQFF. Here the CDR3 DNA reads TGTGCCAGCAGCTTAGGTCCAGGGGTAGGAGACAATGAGCAGTTCTTC.

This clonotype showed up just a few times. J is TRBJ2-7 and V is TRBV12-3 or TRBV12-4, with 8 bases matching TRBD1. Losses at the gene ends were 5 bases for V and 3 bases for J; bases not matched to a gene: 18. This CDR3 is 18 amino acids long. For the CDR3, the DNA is TGTGCCAGCAGTCACTCCGGGACAGGATTATGGACCGTCTACGAGCAGTACTTC. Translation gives CASSHSGTGLWTVYEQYF.

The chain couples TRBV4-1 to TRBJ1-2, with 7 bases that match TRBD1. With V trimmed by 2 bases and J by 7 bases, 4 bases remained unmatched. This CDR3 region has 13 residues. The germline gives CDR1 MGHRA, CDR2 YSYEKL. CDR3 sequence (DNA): TGCGCCAGCAGCCAAAGGGGGCTCTCTGGCTACACCTTC. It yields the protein CASSQRGLSGYTF.

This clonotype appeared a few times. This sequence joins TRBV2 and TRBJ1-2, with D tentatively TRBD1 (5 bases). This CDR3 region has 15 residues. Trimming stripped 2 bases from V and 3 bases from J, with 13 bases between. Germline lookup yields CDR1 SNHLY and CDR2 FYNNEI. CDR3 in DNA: TGTGCCAGCAGTGAATGGCCAGGGAGGGACTATGGCTACACCTTC. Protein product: CASSEWPGRDYGYTF.

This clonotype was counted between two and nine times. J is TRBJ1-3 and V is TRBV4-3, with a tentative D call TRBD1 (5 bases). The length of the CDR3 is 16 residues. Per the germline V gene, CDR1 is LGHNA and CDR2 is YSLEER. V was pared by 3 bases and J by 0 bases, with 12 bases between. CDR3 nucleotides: TGCGCCAGCAGCCAGGGACCGACTTCCTCTGGAAACACCATATATTTT. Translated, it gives CASSQGPTSSGNTIYF.

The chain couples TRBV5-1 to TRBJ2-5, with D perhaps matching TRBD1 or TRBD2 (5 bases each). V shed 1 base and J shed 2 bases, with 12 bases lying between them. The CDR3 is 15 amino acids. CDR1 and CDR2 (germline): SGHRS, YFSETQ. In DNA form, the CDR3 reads TGCGCCAGCAGCTTGAGAGGGGCAAAACAAGAGACCCAGTACTTC. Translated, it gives CASSLRGAKQETQYF.

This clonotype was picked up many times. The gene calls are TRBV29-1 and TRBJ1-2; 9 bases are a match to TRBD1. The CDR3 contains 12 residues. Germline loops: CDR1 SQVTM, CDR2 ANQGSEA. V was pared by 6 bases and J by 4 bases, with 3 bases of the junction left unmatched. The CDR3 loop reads CSVGTGIYGYTF. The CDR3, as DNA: TGCAGCGTCGGGACAGGGATCTATGGCTACACCTTC.

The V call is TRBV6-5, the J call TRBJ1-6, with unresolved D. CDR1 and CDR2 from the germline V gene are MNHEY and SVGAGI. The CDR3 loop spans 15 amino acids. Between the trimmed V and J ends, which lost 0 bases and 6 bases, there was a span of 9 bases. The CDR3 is CASSYSGVLNSPLHF. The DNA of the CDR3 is TGTGCCAGCAGTTACTCGGGCGTTCTTAATTCACCCCTCCACTTT.

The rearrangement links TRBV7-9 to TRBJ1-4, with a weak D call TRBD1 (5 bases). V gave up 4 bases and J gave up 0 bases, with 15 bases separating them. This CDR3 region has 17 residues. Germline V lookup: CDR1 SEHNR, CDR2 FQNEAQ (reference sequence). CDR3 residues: CASSWQGTLATNEKLFF. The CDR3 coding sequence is TGTGCCAGCAGCTGGCAGGGAACCCTTGCAACTAATGAAAAACTGTTTTTT.

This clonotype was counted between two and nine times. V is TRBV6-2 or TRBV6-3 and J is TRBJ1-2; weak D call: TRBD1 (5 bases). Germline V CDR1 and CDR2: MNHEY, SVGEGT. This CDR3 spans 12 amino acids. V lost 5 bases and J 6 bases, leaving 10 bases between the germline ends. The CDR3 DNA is TGTGCCAGCAGTCTTCAGGGACATGGCTACACCTTC. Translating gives CASSLQGHGYTF.

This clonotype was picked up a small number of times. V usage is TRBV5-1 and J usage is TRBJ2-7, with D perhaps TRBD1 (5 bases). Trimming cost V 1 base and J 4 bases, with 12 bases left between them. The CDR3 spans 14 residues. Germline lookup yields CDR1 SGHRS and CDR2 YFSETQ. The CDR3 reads CASSLWQGDYEQYF. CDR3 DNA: TGCGCCAGCAGCTTGTGGCAAGGGGATTACGAGCAGTACTTC.

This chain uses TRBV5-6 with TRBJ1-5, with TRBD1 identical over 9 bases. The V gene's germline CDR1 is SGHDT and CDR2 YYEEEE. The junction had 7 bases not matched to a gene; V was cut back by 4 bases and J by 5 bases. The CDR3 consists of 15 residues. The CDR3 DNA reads TGTGCCAGCAGCCGACAGGGGGACGTCTATCAGCCCCAGCATTTT. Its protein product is CASSRQGDVYQPQHF.

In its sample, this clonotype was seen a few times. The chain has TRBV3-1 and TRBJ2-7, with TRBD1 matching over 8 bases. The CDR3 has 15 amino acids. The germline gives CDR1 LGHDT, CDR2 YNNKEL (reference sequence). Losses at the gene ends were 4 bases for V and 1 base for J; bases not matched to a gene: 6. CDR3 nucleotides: TGTGCCAGCAGCCTAGACAGGGGTAGATCCTACGAGCAGTACTTC. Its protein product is CASSLDRGRSYEQYF.

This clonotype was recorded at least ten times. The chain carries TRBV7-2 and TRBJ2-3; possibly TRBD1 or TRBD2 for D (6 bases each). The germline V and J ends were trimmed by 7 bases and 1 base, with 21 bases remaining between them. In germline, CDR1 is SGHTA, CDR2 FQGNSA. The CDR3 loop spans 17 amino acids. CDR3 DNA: TGTGCCAGCACCCCACATCGGGGGCCCAGACGCACAGATACGCAGTATTTT. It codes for CASTPHRGPRRTDTQYF.

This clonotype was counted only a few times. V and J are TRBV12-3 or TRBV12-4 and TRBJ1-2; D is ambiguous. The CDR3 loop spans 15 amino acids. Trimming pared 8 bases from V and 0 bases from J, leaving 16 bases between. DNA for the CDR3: TGTGCCAGCGGTCCCGCGGCGGGGACTAACTATGGCTACACCTTC. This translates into CASGPAAGTNYGYTF.

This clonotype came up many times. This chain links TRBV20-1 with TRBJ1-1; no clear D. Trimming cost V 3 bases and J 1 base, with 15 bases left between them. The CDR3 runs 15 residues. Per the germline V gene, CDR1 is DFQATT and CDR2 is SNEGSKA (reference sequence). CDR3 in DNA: TGCAGTGCTAGCCGCCTTGGACGGCAGAACACTGAAGCTTTCTTT. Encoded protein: CSASRLGRQNTEAFF.

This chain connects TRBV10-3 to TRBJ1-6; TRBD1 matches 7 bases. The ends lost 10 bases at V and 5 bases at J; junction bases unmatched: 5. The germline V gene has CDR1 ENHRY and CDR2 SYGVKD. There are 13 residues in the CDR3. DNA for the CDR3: TGTGCCACGGGGACAGCCCATAATTCACCCCTCCACTTT. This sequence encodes CATGTAHNSPLHF.

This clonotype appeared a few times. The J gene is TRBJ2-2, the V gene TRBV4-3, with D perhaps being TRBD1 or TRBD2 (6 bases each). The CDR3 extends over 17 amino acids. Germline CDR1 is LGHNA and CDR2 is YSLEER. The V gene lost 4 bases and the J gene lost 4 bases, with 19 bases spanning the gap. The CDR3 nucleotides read TGCGCCAGCAGCCCTGGTTGGGGGGCGCCGGGCACCGGGGAGCTGTTTTTT. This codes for CASSPGWGAPGTGELFF.

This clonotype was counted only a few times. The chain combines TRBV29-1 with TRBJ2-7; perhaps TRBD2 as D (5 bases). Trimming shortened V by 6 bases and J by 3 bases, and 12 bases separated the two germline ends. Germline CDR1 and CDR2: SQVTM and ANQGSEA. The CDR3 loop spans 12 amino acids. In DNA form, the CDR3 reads TGCAGCGTCGCCGGGGTAAACTACGAGCAGTACTTC. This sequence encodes CSVAGVNYEQYF.

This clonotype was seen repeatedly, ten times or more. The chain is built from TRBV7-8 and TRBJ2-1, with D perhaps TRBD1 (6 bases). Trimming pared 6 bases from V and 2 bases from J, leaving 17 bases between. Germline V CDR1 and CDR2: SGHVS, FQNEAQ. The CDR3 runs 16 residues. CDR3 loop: CASSNRDTKTYNEQFF. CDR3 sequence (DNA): TGTGCCAGCAGTAATAGGGACACCAAGACCTACAATGAGCAGTTCTTC.

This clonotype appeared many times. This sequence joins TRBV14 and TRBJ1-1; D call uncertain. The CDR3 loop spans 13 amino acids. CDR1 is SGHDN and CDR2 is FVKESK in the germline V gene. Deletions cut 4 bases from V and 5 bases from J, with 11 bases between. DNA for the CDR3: TGTGCCAGCAGCCTTGGAGCGTATACTGAAGCTTTCTTT. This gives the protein CASSLGAYTEAFF.